This TCR beta chain was recovered during a study of T cell repertoires in cytomegalovirus infection. Of note for this clonotype: Its antigen is not identified.

There are 14 residues in the CDR3. The germline CDR1 and CDR2 sequences are SGHVT and SQSDAQ. Trimming removed 0 bases at V and 8 bases at J, with 10 bases between. One entry per CDR3 protein, called by TCRdb with MiXCR from the reads. The sample holds 95,000 to 120,000 distinct CDR3 sequences, around 30% seen once. General study findings and limits: The study identified carriers of CMV plus the relevant HLA from cumulative public TCR beta family frequency.

Sequenced material: CD8+ T cells from cultured PBMCs, taken from culture after CMV antigen stimulation. The TCR comes from a human donor in good health (CMV status not recorded). Some clones in this sample may be carry-over from other donors' samples. This chain connects TRBV7-4 to TRBJ1-4, with D hard to call. The CDR3 DNA is TGTGCCAGCAGCTTAGCCGGGTTCGGAGAAAAACTGTTTTTT. Translating gives CASSLAGFGEKLFF. The full variable domain, rest sourced from reference TRBV7-4 and TRBJ1-4, is GAGVSQSPRYKVAKRGRDVALRCDSISGHVTLYWYRQTLGQGSEVLTYSQSDAQRDKSGRPSGRFSAERPERSVSTLKIQRTEQGDSAVYLCASSLAGFGEKLFFGSGTQLSVL.